The clone carrying this T cell receptor (beta chain) was detected many times. The antigen remains unidentified. The cDNA was generated by 5'RACE with 10-nucleotide random UMIs. Whenever a sequencing run was performed, it yielded over 170 million TCR-beta sequences from 15-18 subjects. TCRdb called the 5' RACE reads again in MiXCR, with one record for every CDR3 protein. The sample records 25,000 to 35,000 distinct CDR3 sequences, around 3.2% being singletons. The record originates from a study of neurological immune-mediated disorders. Study conclusions and caveats: None of the CDR3 amino acid sequences in expanded clones turned up in more than one subject, which points to private repertoires in all groups.

Germline CDR1 is LGHNA and CDR2 is YSLEER. V dropped 0 bases and J dropped 6 bases, with 14 bases sitting between them. The CDR3 is 15 residues long. The chain couples TRBV4-3 to TRBJ1-2; D gene unclear. The sample consisted of PBMCs. This receptor was identified in a young woman with multiple sclerosis. The chain's CDR3 is CASSQDLRIYDGYTF. CDR3 DNA: TGCGCCAGCAGCCAAGATTTGCGAATTTATGATGGCTACACCTTC.